Below are 17 T cell receptor beta chains sequenced from a single sample in a study of cytomegalovirus exposure and HLA in healthy donors. Profiling relied on immunoSEQ multiplex PCR, and the TCRdb table lists in-frame clones only, not all of them. Of 150,000 to 200,000 clones in the sample, 75% to 90% were seen once. Sequenced: PBMCs. The source of these receptors is a man aged 18 to 30 in good health and CMV-seropositive.

This clone has only one observation. The chain employs TRBV7-9 and TRBJ2-1, with a possible D match to TRBD1 (7 bases). Germline V gene lookup returns CDR1 SEHNR and CDR2 FQNEAQ (reference sequence). V lost 5 bases and J 4 bases, leaving 21 bases between the germline ends. This CDR3 region has 17 residues. This chain's CDR3 is CASSPQGGSLGYNEQFF. The CDR3 DNA sequence: TGTGCCAGCAGCCCCCAGGGGGGTTCCCTGGGGTACAATGAGCAGTTCTTC.

For the CDR3, the DNA is TGCGCCAGCAGCCACTTACCCGCCGGACAGGGCTCGCAGCAGTACTTC. Residues: CASSHLPAGQGSQQYF. This chain uses TRBV4-1 with TRBJ2-7; TRBD1 matches 8 bases. Trimming cost V 3 bases and J 8 bases; bases outside gene matches: 15. The germline gives CDR1 MGHRA, CDR2 YSYEKL. The CDR3 covers 16 residues.

The V and J genes are TRBV7-9 and TRBJ2-7; 7 bases align to TRBD1. The CDR3 extends over 13 amino acids. From germline, CDR1 is SEHNR and CDR2 FQNEAQ (reference sequence). V lost 4 bases and J lost 3; bases outside the gene matches: 3. CDR3 in amino acids: CASSSGQSYEQYF. CDR3 nucleotides: TGTGCCAGCAGCTCGGGACAGAGCTACGAGCAGTACTTC.

The chain uses TRBV30 and TRBJ1-1; D is undetermined. Germline values: CDR1 GTSNPN, CDR2 SVGIG (reference sequence). The CDR3 has 16 amino acids. V dropped 3 bases and J dropped 0 bases, with 17 bases sitting between them. The CDR3 is CAWRGGPNRMNTEAFF. CDR3 nucleotides: TGTGCCTGGAGGGGTGGGCCGAACCGGATGAACACTGAAGCTTTCTTT.

The CDR3 loop reads CASSQARGNGNTIYF. The CDR3 region has the DNA TGCGCCAGCAGCCAAGCCAGGGGGAATGGAAACACCATATATTTT. This chain links TRBV4-1 with TRBJ1-3, with 7 bases aligning to TRBD1. Germline V gene data show CDR1 as MGHRA and CDR2 as YSYEKL. There are 15 residues in the CDR3. Germline trimming cut 1 base from V and 3 bases from J; bases unmatched to any gene: 3.

The sample holds a few counts of this clone. The chain couples TRBV5-4 to TRBJ1-2, with 8 bases lining up with TRBD1. Germline CDR1 reads SGHNT; CDR2 reads YYREEE (reference sequence). With V trimmed by 0 bases and J by 7 bases, 8 bases remained unmatched. CDR3 length equals 15 residues. CDR3 sequence reads: CASSLVVAGGFGYTF. The CDR3 nucleotides are TGTGCCAGCAGCTTGGTTGTCGCAGGGGGCTTTGGCTACACCTTC.

This chain joins TRBV11-1 and TRBJ2-1; perhaps TRBD1 as D (5 bases). Germline V CDR1 and CDR2: SGHAT, FQDESV (reference sequence). V lost 2 bases and J lost 5, with 10 bases in between. The CDR3 is 14 residues long. The CDR3 DNA reads as TGTGCCAGCAGCTTATCAGGGATCAACAATGAGCAGTTCTTC. It is translated as CASSLSGINNEQFF.

V gene TRBV19 combines with J gene TRBJ1-5, with D possibly TRBD1 on 6 matching bases. This CDR3 is built from 16 residues. V was clipped by 3 bases and J by 4 bases, with 16 bases between them. CDR1 is LNHDA, CDR2 SQIVND, per germline (reference sequence). CDR3 region: CASSIVFWDTNQPQHF. As DNA, the CDR3 is TGTGCCAGTAGTATCGTGTTCTGGGACACAAATCAGCCCCAGCATTTT.

This chain uses TRBV30 with TRBJ1-1, with 10 bases identical to TRBD1. With 8 bases clipped from V and 9 bases from J, the junction kept 9 bases outside the gene matches. Germline values: CDR1 GTSNPN, CDR2 SVGIG (reference sequence). This CDR3 is built from 12 residues. This chain's CDR3 is CASLGTGDQAFF. CDR3 coding DNA: TGTGCCAGCCTCGGGACAGGGGATCAAGCTTTCTTT.

The table lists this clone with a count of one. The gene calls are TRBV6-1 and TRBJ1-4; D is perhaps TRBD1 (6 bases). The CDR3 runs to 13 residues. Germline values: CDR1 MNHNS, CDR2 SASEGT. Between the trimmed V and J ends, which lost 10 bases and 3 bases, there was a span of 12 bases. CDR3 in amino acids: CAIHRAPNEKLFF. The CDR3 DNA is TGTGCCATCCACAGGGCCCCTAATGAAAAACTGTTTTTT.

The chain uses TRBV27 and TRBJ2-1; TRBD2 aligns across 15 bases. This CDR3 has 19 residues. J gave up 8 bases and V 4 bases, and 15 bases lay outside the gene matches. Germline lookup yields CDR1 MNHEY and CDR2 SMNVEV (reference sequence). The CDR3 region has the DNA TGTGCCAGCAGTTCTCCGGGACTAGCGGGAGGCCGTCCCTTCTATGAGCAGTTCTTC. Translated, it gives CASSSPGLAGGRPFYEQFF.

The chain links TRBV29-1 to TRBJ1-1; maybe TRBD1 (6 bases). This CDR3 is built from 14 residues. Trimming removed 4 bases from V and 0 bases from J, with 12 bases in between. In germline, CDR1 is SQVTM, CDR2 ANQGSEA. The CDR3 coding sequence is TGCAGCGTTGCCAGGGGTTTAATGAACACTGAAGCTTTCTTT. This sequence encodes CSVARGLMNTEAFF.

CDR3 protein: CASKDRASSGNTIYF. The CDR3 bases are TGTGCCAGCAAGGACAGGGCCTCCTCTGGAAACACCATATATTTT. The chain combines TRBV2 with TRBJ1-3; TRBD1 aligns across 8 bases. With 7 bases clipped from V and 0 bases from J, the junction kept 5 bases outside the gene matches. Germline V CDR1 and CDR2: SNHLY, FYNNEI. The CDR3 totals 15 residues.

J is TRBJ2-7 and V is TRBV5-1; D perhaps matches TRBD2 (6 bases). V shed 0 bases and J shed 3 bases, with 10 bases lying between them. CDR1 is SGHRS and CDR2 is YFSETQ in the germline V gene. There are 14 residues in the CDR3. This CDR3 is CASSLAVGGYEQYF. CDR3 sequence (DNA): TGCGCCAGCAGCTTGGCCGTGGGGGGCTACGAGCAGTACTTC.

The chain joins TRBV28 to TRBJ1-1; D not resolved. The CDR3 runs 12 residues. The V end lost 3 bases, the J end lost 6 bases, and 8 bases lay between the germline ends. The V gene's germline CDR1 is MDHEN and CDR2 SYDVKM. DNA of the CDR3: TGTGCCAGCAGTTTTCTCTCCGCTGAAGCTTTCTTT. It translates to CASSFLSAEAFF.

The chain combines TRBV6-5 with TRBJ2-5; TRBD1 agrees at 11 bases. With 7 bases clipped from V and 5 bases from J, the junction kept 6 bases outside the gene matches. Germline V gene sequence: CDR1 MNHEY, CDR2 SVGAGI. The CDR3 is 14 residues long. DNA of the CDR3: TGTGCCAGCACCGAGGACAGGGGGCGGGAGACCCAGTACTTC. Amino acid sequence: CASTEDRGRETQYF.

The V and J genes are TRBV7-2 and TRBJ2-7, with D possibly being TRBD2 (5 bases). Germline V gene sequence: CDR1 SGHTA, CDR2 FQGNSA. The CDR3 is made up of 13 amino acids. V dropped 5 bases and J dropped 6 bases, with 14 bases sitting between them. The CDR3 DNA reads TGTGCCAGCAGCCCCCCCAGCGGTGGCGAGCAGTACTTC. As protein: CASSPPSGGEQYF.